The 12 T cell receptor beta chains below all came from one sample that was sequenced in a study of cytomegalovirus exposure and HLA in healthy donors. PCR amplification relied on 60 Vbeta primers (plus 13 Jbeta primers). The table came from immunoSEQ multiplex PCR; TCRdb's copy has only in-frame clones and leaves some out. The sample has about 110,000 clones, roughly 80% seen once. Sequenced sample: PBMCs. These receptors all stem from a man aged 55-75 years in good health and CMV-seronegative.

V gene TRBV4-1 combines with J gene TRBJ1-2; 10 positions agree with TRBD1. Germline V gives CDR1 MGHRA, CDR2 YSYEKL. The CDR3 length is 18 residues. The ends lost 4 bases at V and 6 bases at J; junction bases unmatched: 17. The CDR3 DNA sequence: TGCGCCAGCAGCCCGAAAAGAAGTGGGACAGGGGCCTCAGATGGCTACACCTTC. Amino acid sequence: CASSPKRSGTGASDGYTF.

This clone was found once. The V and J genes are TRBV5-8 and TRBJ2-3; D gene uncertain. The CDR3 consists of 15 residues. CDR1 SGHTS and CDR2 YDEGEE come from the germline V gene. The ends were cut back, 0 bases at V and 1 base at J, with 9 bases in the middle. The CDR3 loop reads CASSLGSRRTDTQYF. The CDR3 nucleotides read TGTGCCAGCAGCTTGGGTTCGCGGCGCACAGATACGCAGTATTTT.

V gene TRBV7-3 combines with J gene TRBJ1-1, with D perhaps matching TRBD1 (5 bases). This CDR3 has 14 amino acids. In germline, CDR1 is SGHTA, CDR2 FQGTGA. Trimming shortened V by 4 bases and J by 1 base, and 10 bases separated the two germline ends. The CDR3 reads CASSSQGSNTEAFF. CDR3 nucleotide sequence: TGTGCCAGCAGCTCGCAGGGTTCGAACACTGAAGCTTTCTTT. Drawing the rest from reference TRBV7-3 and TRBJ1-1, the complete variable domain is GAGVSQTPSNKVTEKGKYVELRCDPISGHTALYWYRQSLGQGPEFLIYFQGTGAADDSGLPNDRFFAVRPEGSVSTLKIQRTERGDSAVYLCASSSQGSNTEAFFGQGTRLTVV.

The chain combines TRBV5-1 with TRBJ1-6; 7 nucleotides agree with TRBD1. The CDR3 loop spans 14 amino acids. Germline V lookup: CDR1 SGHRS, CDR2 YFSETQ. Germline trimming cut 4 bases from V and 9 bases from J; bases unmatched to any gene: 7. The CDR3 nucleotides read TGCGCCAGCAGCCCGACAGGGAGCACTTCACCCCTCCACTTT. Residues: CASSPTGSTSPLHF. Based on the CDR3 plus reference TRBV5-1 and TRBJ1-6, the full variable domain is KAGVTQTPRYLIKTRGQQVTLSCSPISGHRSVSWYQQTPGQGLQFLFEYFSETQRNKGNFPGRFSGRQFSNSRSEMNVSTLELGDSALYLCASSPTGSTSPLHFGNGTRLTVT.

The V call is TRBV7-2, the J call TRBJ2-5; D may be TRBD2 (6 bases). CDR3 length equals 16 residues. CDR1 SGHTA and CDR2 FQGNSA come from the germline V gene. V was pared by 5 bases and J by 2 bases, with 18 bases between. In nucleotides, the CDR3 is TGTGCCAGCAGCCCTTGGAGGGATCCCCGGCAAGAGACCCAGTACTTC. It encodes CASSPWRDPRQETQYF.

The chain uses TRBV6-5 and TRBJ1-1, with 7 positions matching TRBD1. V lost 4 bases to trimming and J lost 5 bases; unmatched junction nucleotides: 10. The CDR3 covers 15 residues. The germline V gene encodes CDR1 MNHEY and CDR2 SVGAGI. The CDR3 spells CASSSPGSRGTEAFF. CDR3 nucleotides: TGTGCCAGCAGTTCTCCGGGGTCCAGGGGGACTGAAGCTTTCTTT.

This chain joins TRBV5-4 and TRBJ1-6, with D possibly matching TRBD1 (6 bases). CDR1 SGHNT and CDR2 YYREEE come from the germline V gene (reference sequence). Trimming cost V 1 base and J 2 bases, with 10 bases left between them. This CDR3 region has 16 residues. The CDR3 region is CASSLSGGTYNSPLHF. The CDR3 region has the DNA TGTGCCAGCAGCTTGTCTGGGGGCACCTATAATTCACCCCTCCACTTT. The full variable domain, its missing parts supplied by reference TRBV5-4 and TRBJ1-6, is ETGVTQSPTHLIKTRGQQVTLRCSSQSGHNTVSWYQQALGQGPQFIFQYYREEENGRGNFPPRFSGLQFPNYSSELNVNALELDDSALYLCASSLSGGTYNSPLHFGNGTRLTVT.

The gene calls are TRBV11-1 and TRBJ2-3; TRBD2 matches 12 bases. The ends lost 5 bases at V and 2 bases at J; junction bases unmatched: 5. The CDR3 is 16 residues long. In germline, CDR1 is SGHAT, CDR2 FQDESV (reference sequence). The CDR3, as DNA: TGTGCCAGCAGCCTTGGACTAGCGGGGAACACAGATACGCAGTATTTT. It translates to CASSLGLAGNTDTQYF.

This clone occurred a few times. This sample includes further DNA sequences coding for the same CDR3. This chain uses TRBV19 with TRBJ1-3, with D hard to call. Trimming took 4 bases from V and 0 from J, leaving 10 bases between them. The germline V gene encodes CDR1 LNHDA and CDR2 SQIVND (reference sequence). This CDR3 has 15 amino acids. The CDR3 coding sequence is TGTGCCAGTAGTAATTCTGGGAGCTCTGGAAACACCATATATTTT. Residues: CASSNSGSSGNTIYF.

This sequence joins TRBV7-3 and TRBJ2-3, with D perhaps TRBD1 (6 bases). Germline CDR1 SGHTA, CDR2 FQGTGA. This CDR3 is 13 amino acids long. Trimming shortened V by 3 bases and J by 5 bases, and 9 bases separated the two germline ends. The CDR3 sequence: CASSFRRGDTQYF. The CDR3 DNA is TGTGCCAGCAGCTTTCGCAGGGGAGATACGCAGTATTTT.

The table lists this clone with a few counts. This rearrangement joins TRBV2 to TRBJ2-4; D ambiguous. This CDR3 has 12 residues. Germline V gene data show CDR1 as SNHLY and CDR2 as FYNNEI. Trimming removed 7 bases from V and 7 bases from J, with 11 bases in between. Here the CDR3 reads CASKAGSNIQYF. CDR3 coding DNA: TGTGCCAGCAAGGCAGGTAGTAACATTCAGTACTTC.

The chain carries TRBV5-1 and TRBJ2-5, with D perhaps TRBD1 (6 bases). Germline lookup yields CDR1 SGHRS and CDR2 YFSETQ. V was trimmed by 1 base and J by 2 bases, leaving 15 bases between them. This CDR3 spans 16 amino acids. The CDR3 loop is CASSLRGGRSQETQYF. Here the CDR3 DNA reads TGCGCCAGCAGCTTGCGAGGGGGAAGGAGTCAAGAGACCCAGTACTTC.